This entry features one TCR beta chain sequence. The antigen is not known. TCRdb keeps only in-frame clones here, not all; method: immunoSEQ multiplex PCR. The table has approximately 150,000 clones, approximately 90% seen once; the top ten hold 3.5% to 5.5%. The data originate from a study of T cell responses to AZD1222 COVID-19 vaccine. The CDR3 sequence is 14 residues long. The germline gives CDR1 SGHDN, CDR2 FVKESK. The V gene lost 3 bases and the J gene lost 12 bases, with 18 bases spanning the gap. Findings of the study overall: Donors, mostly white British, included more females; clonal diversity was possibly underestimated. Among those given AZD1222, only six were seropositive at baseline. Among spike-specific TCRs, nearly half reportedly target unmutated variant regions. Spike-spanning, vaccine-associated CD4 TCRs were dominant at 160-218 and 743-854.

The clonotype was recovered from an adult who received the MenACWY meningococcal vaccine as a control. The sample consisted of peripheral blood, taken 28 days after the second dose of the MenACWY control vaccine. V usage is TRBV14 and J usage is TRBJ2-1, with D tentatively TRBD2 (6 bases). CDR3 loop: CASSHSPPGGGQFF. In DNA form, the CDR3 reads TGTGCCAGCAGCCATTCTCCTCCCGGGGGAGGGCAGTTCTTC.